This TCR beta chain was found in a study of technical replicates of blood from several donors. Using immunoSEQ multiplex PCR, the repertoire was profiled, and TCRdb retains in-frame clones only, with some absent. This repertoire shows under 90,000 clones, just under 95% found once; its top ten account for 0.25%. The CDR3 is made up of 14 amino acids. Germline V CDR1 and CDR2: SGDLS, YYNGEE. Germline trimming cut 4 bases from V and 9 bases from J; bases unmatched to any gene: 7. The receptor's source is a human donor in good health. V and J are TRBV9 and TRBJ1-3, with TRBD1 matching over 10 bases. What was sequenced was T cells isolated from PBMCs. CDR3 DNA sequence: TGTGCCAGCAGCCAGACAGGGGGCGATCGCACCATATATTTT. Its translation: CASSQTGGDRTIYF.